One and the same sample provided the 30 T cell receptor beta chains below, sequenced in a study of T cell changes during pregnancy in multiple sclerosis. Using immunoSEQ multiplex PCR, the repertoire was profiled, and TCRdb retains in-frame clones only, with some absent. The sample lists about 8,500 clones; nearly 90% were seen once. The material sequenced was CD8+ T cells from peripheral blood mononuclear cells, taken in the first trimester of pregnancy. The origin of the receptors is a female donor in good health, enrolled as a control in a pregnancy study.

The chain links TRBV7-8 to TRBJ2-5, with D possibly TRBD1 on 5 matching bases. The germline CDR1 and CDR2 sequences are SGHVS and FQNEAQ. Between the trimmed V and J ends, which lost 2 bases and 5 bases, there was a span of 18 bases. The CDR3 loop spans 16 amino acids. Here the CDR3 reads CASSLQFGADEETQYF. The CDR3 DNA reads TGTGCCAGCAGCTTACAGTTTGGGGCGGACGAGGAGACCCAGTACTTC.

This rearrangement joins TRBV4-2 to TRBJ2-7, with 8 bases matching TRBD2. The CDR3 runs 16 residues. Germline trimming cut 2 bases from V and 5 bases from J; bases unmatched to any gene: 11. Germline lookup yields CDR1 LGHNA and CDR2 YNFKEQ. The CDR3: CASSQNHGGASDEQYF. For the CDR3, the DNA is TGTGCCAGCAGCCAAAACCACGGGGGGGCGTCGGACGAGCAGTACTTC.

The rearrangement links TRBV27 to TRBJ2-1, with D maybe TRBD2 (6 bases). Trimming pared 6 bases from V and 0 bases from J, leaving 12 bases between. Germline CDR1 MNHEY, CDR2 SMNVEV (reference sequence). The CDR3 is 15 residues long. The CDR3 DNA sequence: TGTGCCAGCAGCCGCCCGGGGGACTCCTACAATGAGCAGTTCTTC. This sequence encodes CASSRPGDSYNEQFF.

The CDR3 bases are TGTGCCAGCAGTGGAGGAGAGACAGATACGCAGTATTTT. Translated, it gives CASSGGETDTQYF. The chain joins TRBV6-4 to TRBJ2-3; unclear D gene. This CDR3 region has 13 residues. V dropped 4 bases and J dropped 3 bases, with 8 bases sitting between them. The germline gives CDR1 MRHNA, CDR2 SNTAGT.

The chain is built from TRBV5-1 and TRBJ2-5; TRBD2 matches 7 bases. CDR1 SGHRS and CDR2 YFSETQ come from the germline V gene. Germline trimming cut 3 bases from V and 2 bases from J; bases unmatched to any gene: 4. This CDR3 spans 14 amino acids. CDR3 region: CASSWTSMQETQYF. Written as DNA, the CDR3 is TGCGCCAGCAGCTGGACTAGTATGCAAGAGACCCAGTACTTC.

The chain couples TRBV4-2 to TRBJ2-3; 9 bases align to TRBD2. There are 15 residues in the CDR3. Unmatched junction bases numbered 2, after V lost 0 bases and J lost 4 bases. Germline V CDR1 and CDR2: LGHNA, YNFKEQ. The CDR3 DNA reads as TGTGCCAGCAGCCAAGAGCGGGGGGGCCCAGATACGCAGTATTTT. Amino acids: CASSQERGGPDTQYF.

The rearrangement joins TRBV27 to TRBJ2-3; 9 bases agree with TRBD2. Germline lookup yields CDR1 MNHEY and CDR2 SMNVEV (reference sequence). This CDR3 has 16 residues. Unmatched junction bases numbered 7, after V lost 3 bases and J lost 3 bases. CDR3 in amino acids: CASSLSGGRDTDTQYF. The CDR3 DNA sequence: TGTGCCAGCAGTTTGTCAGGCGGGAGGGATACAGATACGCAGTATTTT.

This clone was detected a few times. J is TRBJ2-7 and V is TRBV2, with TRBD2 identical over 13 bases. The germline V gene has CDR1 SNHLY and CDR2 FYNNEI. The CDR3 extends over 16 amino acids. V was pared by 8 bases and J by 1 base, with 8 bases of the junction left unmatched. CDR3 sequence reads: CASVRKTSGRSYEQYF. The CDR3 bases are TGTGCCAGCGTGAGAAAGACTAGCGGGAGGTCCTACGAGCAGTACTTC.

For this clone: One junction end does not reproduce the germline sequence, and a read error may be involved. The CDR3 nucleotides are TGCAGTGCTAGAGATGGCACACCTTTT. It yields the protein CSARDGTPF. The chain couples TRBV20-1 to TRBJ2-3, with D uncertain. The germline gives CDR1 DFQATT, CDR2 SNEGSKA (reference sequence). There are 9 residues in the CDR3.

The chain links TRBV7-8 to TRBJ2-1; 9 bases map to TRBD2. The CDR3 length is 17 residues. Trimming cost V 2 bases and J 1 base; bases outside gene matches: 6. Looked up from germline, CDR1 is SGHVS and CDR2 is FQNEAQ. DNA for the CDR3: TGTGCCAGCAGCTTAAACGGACTAGCGCTTTCCTACAATGAGCAGTTCTTC. This translates into CASSLNGLALSYNEQFF.

This clone showed up just a few times. V gene TRBV7-9 combines with J gene TRBJ2-2; TRBD1 aligns across 9 bases. Germline V CDR1 and CDR2: SEHNR, FQNEAQ (reference sequence). The trim removed 1 base at V and 3 bases at J, leaving 0 bases unmatched. The CDR3 is 15 residues long. The CDR3 is CASSLGDRDTGELFF. Here the CDR3 DNA reads TGTGCCAGCAGCTTAGGGGACAGGGACACCGGGGAGCTGTTTTTT.

As DNA, the CDR3 is TGTGCCAGCAGCTCCAGGGGAAATGAGCAGTTCTTC. Translated: CASSSRGNEQFF. The rearrangement links TRBV7-9 to TRBJ2-1; perhaps TRBD1 as D (6 bases). The length of the CDR3 is 12 residues. The germline V gene has CDR1 SEHNR and CDR2 FQNEAQ (reference sequence). Trimming took 4 bases from V and 7 from J, leaving 8 bases between them.

The rearrangement joins TRBV29-1 to TRBJ1-4; D not resolved. The germline V gene has CDR1 SQVTM and CDR2 ANQGSEA. The ends were cut back, 0 bases at V and 10 bases at J, with 6 bases in the middle. This CDR3 spans 11 amino acids. CDR3: CSVEDTGKLFF. In nucleotides, the CDR3 is TGCAGCGTTGAAGATACGGGAAAACTGTTTTTT.

This clone was detected once. This chain links TRBV19 with TRBJ1-1; D unresolved. Germline V gene sequence: CDR1 LNHDA, CDR2 SQIVND (reference sequence). There are 13 residues in the CDR3. The ends were cut back, 5 bases at V and 1 base at J, with 8 bases in the middle. The CDR3 sequence: CASSAEGNTEAFF. CDR3 nucleotides: TGTGCCAGTAGTGCCGAGGGGAACACTGAAGCTTTCTTT.

The genes are TRBV5-1 and TRBJ2-7, with D maybe TRBD1 (5 bases). Deletions cut 1 base from V and 3 bases from J, with 14 bases between. The CDR3 loop spans 15 amino acids. Looked up from germline, CDR1 is SGHRS and CDR2 is YFSETQ. CDR3 in amino acids: CASSLKQGIHYEQYF. CDR3 coding DNA: TGCGCCAGCAGCTTGAAGCAGGGAATCCACTACGAGCAGTACTTC.

This chain links TRBV6-6 with TRBJ1-3; maybe TRBD1 (5 bases). The CDR3 is 13 residues long. From germline, CDR1 is MNHNY and CDR2 SVGAGI (reference sequence). Trimming stripped 5 bases from V and 4 bases from J, with 9 bases between. DNA for the CDR3: TGTGCCAGCAGTCCGGGGGGGGGAAACACCATATATTTT. Its translation: CASSPGGGNTIYF.

This clone was seen once. The chain links TRBV7-9 to TRBJ2-1; TRBD2 matches 7 bases. The CDR3 is 15 amino acids. J was trimmed by 0 bases and V by 2 bases; bases with no gene match: 1. Per germline, CDR1 SEHNR and CDR2 FQNEAQ (reference sequence). This CDR3 is CASSLPSGSYNEQFF. Written as DNA, the CDR3 is TGTGCCAGCAGCTTACCTAGCGGCTCCTACAATGAGCAGTTCTTC.

Worth noting for this clone: Other nucleotide sequences in the sample specify the same CDR3. The genes are TRBV5-5 and TRBJ2-7; 9 nucleotides align to TRBD1. The CDR3 has 15 residues. V lost 0 bases, J lost 2 bases, and 3 bases stayed unmatched. Germline CDR1 SGHKS, CDR2 YYEKEE (reference sequence). The CDR3 here is CASSLGGDRAYEQYF. CDR3 sequence (DNA): TGTGCCAGCAGCTTGGGGGGGGACAGGGCCTACGAGCAGTACTTC.

The chain combines TRBV27 with TRBJ2-1; 8 positions match TRBD2. The CDR3 is 14 residues long. Germline lookup yields CDR1 MNHEY and CDR2 SMNVEV (reference sequence). Trimming took 5 bases from V and 3 from J; bases not matched to a gene: 3. The CDR3 loop is CASSPSGLYNEQFF. DNA for the CDR3: TGTGCCAGCAGTCCTAGCGGGCTCTACAATGAGCAGTTCTTC.

The DNA for the CDR3 is TGTGCCACCAGCATGGTGGCGGGAGGAGTAAATGAGCAGTTCTTC. This translates into CATSMVAGGVNEQFF. The chain couples TRBV15 to TRBJ2-1, with 8 bases fitting TRBD2. Germline V gene data show CDR1 as LNHNV and CDR2 as YYDKDF (reference sequence). With 4 bases clipped from V and 7 bases from J, the junction kept 9 bases outside the gene matches. The CDR3 consists of 15 residues.

The rearrangement links TRBV9 to TRBJ2-5, with D possibly being TRBD1 (5 bases). This CDR3 contains 16 residues. Per germline, CDR1 SGDLS and CDR2 YYNGEE. Deletions cut 2 bases from V and 3 bases from J, with 17 bases between. The CDR3 protein is CASSVRWGGSKETQYF. The CDR3 DNA follows: TGTGCCAGCAGCGTGCGGTGGGGCGGATCTAAAGAGACCCAGTACTTC.

The chain employs TRBV5-6 and TRBJ2-7; a possible D gene is TRBD2 (5 bases). This CDR3 comprises 14 residues. Germline V lookup: CDR1 SGHDT, CDR2 YYEEEE. Deletions cut 3 bases from V and 4 bases from J, with 14 bases between. The CDR3 DNA follows: TGTGCCAGCAGCTCCGCCGGGAATTATTACGAGCAGTACTTC. It is translated as CASSSAGNYYEQYF. The variable domain in full, with the rest retrieved from reference TRBV5-6 and TRBJ2-7, is DAGVTQSPTHLIKTRGQQVTLRCSPKSGHDTVSWYQQALGQGPQFIFQYYEEEERQRGNFPDRFSGHQFPNYSSELNVNALLLGDSALYLCASSSAGNYYEQYFGPGTRLTVT.

The rearrangement links TRBV30 to TRBJ2-2; no clear D gene. V shed 0 bases and J shed 8 bases, with 10 bases lying between them. CDR3 length: 13 amino acids. Germline V gene lookup returns CDR1 GTSNPN and CDR2 SVGIG (reference sequence). The CDR3 DNA sequence: TGTGCCTGGAGTGTATCTTTATTGGGGGAGCTGTTTTTT. This sequence encodes CAWSVSLLGELFF. Together with reference TRBV30 and TRBJ2-2, the CDR3 gives the full variable domain: SQTIHQWPATLVQPVGSPLSLECTVEGTSNPNLYWYRQAAGRGLQLLFYSVGIGQISSEVPQNLSASRPQDRQFILSSKKLLLSDSGFYLCAWSVSLLGELFFGEGSRLTVL.

This clone was recorded a few times. This chain uses TRBV11-3 with TRBJ1-2; no clear D. The CDR3 has 15 amino acids. Germline CDR1 and CDR2: SGHNT and YENEEA. Deletions cut 3 bases from V and 2 bases from J, with 13 bases between. CDR3 nucleotide sequence: TGTGCCAGCAGCTTTTGGGCATACGACAACTATGGCTACACCTTC. This translates into CASSFWAYDNYGYTF. Variable domain in full (rest from reference TRBV11-3 and TRBJ1-2): EAGVVQSPRYKIIEKKQPVAFWCNPISGHNTLYWYLQNLGQGPELLIRYENEEAVDDSQLPKDRFSAERLKGVDSTLKIQPAELGDSAVYLCASSFWAYDNYGYTFGSGTRLTVV.

DNA for the CDR3: TGTGCCAGCAGTGACTGGGACAGGGAAGTTGGCTACACCTTC. Its protein is CASSDWDREVGYTF. The rearrangement uses TRBV6-4 and TRBJ1-2, with TRBD1 matching over 9 bases. Germline-derived CDR1 and CDR2 are MRHNA and SNTAGT. This CDR3 region has 14 residues. After removal of 1 base from V and 7 bases from J, the junction contained 4 bases not matched to a gene.

V usage is TRBV19 and J usage is TRBJ2-7, with 11 bases identical to TRBD1. The V segment lost 7 bases and the J segment 6 bases; nucleotides outside the gene matches: 8. The CDR3 extends over 14 amino acids. The germline V gene encodes CDR1 LNHDA and CDR2 SQIVND (reference sequence). The CDR3 coding sequence is TGTGCCAGTACCGACCGGGACAGGGGGTCCGAGCAGTACTTC. It is translated as CASTDRDRGSEQYF.

The chain carries TRBV6-5 and TRBJ2-1; 8 nucleotides match TRBD1. Germline-derived CDR1 and CDR2 are MNHEY and SVGAGI. V lost 6 bases, J lost 8 bases, and 3 bases stayed unmatched. This CDR3 spans 12 amino acids. The CDR3 DNA reads as TGTGCCAGCAGCCCGACAGGGGATGAGCAGTTCTTC. It yields the protein CASSPTGDEQFF.

This sequence joins TRBV7-9 and TRBJ1-2; D not certain. The V end was cut by 0 bases, the J end by 6 bases, with 8 bases between. Germline CDR1 is SEHNR and CDR2 is FQNEAQ (reference sequence). CDR3 length: 13 residues. CDR3 loop: CASSLAAGHGYTF. CDR3 nucleotide sequence: TGTGCCAGCAGCTTAGCAGCAGGTCATGGCTACACCTTC.

The chain couples TRBV15 to TRBJ2-1; unclear D gene. Trimming removed 1 base from V and 0 bases from J, with 7 bases in between. The CDR3 totals 15 residues. Germline V gives CDR1 LNHNV, CDR2 YYDKDF (reference sequence). For the CDR3, the DNA is TGTGCCACCAGCAGAGGAACGGGCTCCTACAATGAGCAGTTCTTC. Its translation: CATSRGTGSYNEQFF.

The V gene is TRBV18, the J gene TRBJ2-3, with 7 bases matching TRBD1. This CDR3 contains 14 residues. The germline gives CDR1 KGHSH, CDR2 LQKENI. V shed 6 bases, J shed 2 bases, and the junction held 5 bases outside the gene matches. CDR3 loop: CASSPTGVTDTQYF. The DNA for the CDR3 is TGTGCCAGCTCTCCCACAGGGGTCACAGATACGCAGTATTTT.